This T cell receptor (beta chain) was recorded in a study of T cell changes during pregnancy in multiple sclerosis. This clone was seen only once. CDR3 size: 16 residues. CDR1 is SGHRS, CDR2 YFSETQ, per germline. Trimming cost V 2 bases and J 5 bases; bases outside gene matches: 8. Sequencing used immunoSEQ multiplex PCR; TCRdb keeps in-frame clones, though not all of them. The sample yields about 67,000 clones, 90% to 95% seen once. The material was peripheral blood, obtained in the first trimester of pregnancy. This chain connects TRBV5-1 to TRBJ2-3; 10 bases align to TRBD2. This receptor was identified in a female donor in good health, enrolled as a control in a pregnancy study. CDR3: CASSFGSGRVIDTQYF. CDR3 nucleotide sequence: TGCGCCAGCAGCTTCGGAAGCGGGAGGGTTATAGATACGCAGTATTTT.